This entry features one T cell receptor (beta chain) sequence. The length of the CDR3 is 16 residues. From germline, CDR1 is SGHRS and CDR2 YFSETQ. Unmatched junction bases numbered 6, after V lost 4 bases and J lost 3 bases. Data came from immunoSEQ multiplex PCR; TCRdb stores just in-frame clones and leaves some out. Altogether about 130,000 clones are present, approximately 86% being singletons, with the ten largest covering roughly 12%. This specimen comes from a study of T cell responses to AZD1222 COVID-19 vaccine. The source material was peripheral blood, sampled on day 0 of AZD1222 vaccination. The V and J genes are TRBV5-1 and TRBJ2-1, with TRBD2 matching 11 bases. The TCR originated in an adult in good health. This CDR3 reads CASSQLAGGNYNEQFF. CDR3 DNA sequence: TGCGCCAGCAGCCAATTAGCGGGAGGGAACTACAATGAGCAGTTCTTC.